The source of this T cell receptor beta chain is a study of blood T cells in healthy people across ages. Study-level findings and limits: More naive CD4+ cells and higher diversity marked long-lived donors relative to aged donors. Per million T cells, TCR beta diversity dropped roughly linearly as age increased. TCR beta diversity was tightly associated with the proportion of naive T cells.

Combining a sample-barcoded 5' primer with a J-beta primer mix, a second PCR ran for roughly 7 to 12 cycles. TCRdb used MiXCR to reprocess the 5' RACE reads, holding one entry per CDR3 protein. The data hold about 930,000 distinct CDR3 sequences, with 25% to 30% observed a single time. Comments on this clonotype: What it binds is not known.

V shed 5 bases and J shed 3 bases, with 18 bases lying between them. The CDR3 sequence is 16 residues long. These data were likewise used in another study, on T cells of mothers and their children.

This sequence was found in a woman aged 40 to 55 in good health. Sample: blood. V is TRBV12-3 or TRBV12-4 and J is TRBJ2-3, with D perhaps assigned TRBD1 or TRBD2 (6 bases each). The CDR3 sequence is CASSPNGGQTTDTQYF. The CDR3 nucleotides are TGTGCCAGCAGTCCCAATGGGGGGCAGACGACAGATACGCAGTATTTT.